The 28 T cell receptor beta chains below all came from one sample that was sequenced in a study of T cells in Graves' hyperthyroidism and ophthalmopathy. TCR beta CDR3 region amplification was performed from RNA transcripts. HTBI primers were employed in a first-round RT-PCR of the TCR CDR3. TCRdb ran MiXCR on the multiplex PCR reads and lists one entry per CDR3 protein. The sample has around 580,000 distinct CDR3 sequences; roughly 46% are singletons. Source material: peripheral blood or thyroid tissue (not recorded which). The receptors were gathered from a woman younger than 35 with Graves' hyperthyroidism.

The chain couples TRBV10-3 to TRBJ1-1, with 7 bases matching TRBD1. This CDR3 region has 14 residues. CDR1 is ENHRY and CDR2 is SYGVKD in the germline V gene. After removal of 6 bases from V and 3 bases from J, the junction contained 7 bases not matched to a gene. The CDR3 reads CAISKTTGDTEAFF. CDR3 in DNA: TGTGCCATCAGCAAAACTACAGGGGACACTGAAGCTTTCTTT.

The chain couples TRBV5-5 to TRBJ2-7, with a possible D match to TRBD1 (6 bases). Germline V lookup: CDR1 SGHKS, CDR2 YYEKEE (reference sequence). CDR3 size: 15 residues. V dropped 1 base and J dropped 3 bases, with 14 bases sitting between them. CDR3 loop: CASSLLGARGYEQYF. In DNA form, the CDR3 reads TGTGCCAGCAGCTTGTTGGGGGCCCGTGGCTACGAGCAGTACTTC. Drawing the rest from reference TRBV5-5 and TRBJ2-7, the complete variable domain is DAGVTQSPTHLIKTRGQQVTLRCSPISGHKSVSWYQQVLGQGPQFIFQYYEKEERGRGNFPDRFSARQFPNYSSELNVNALLLGDSALYLCASSLLGARGYEQYFGPGTRLTVT.

This clonotype was detected many times. This chain joins TRBV15 and TRBJ2-7; possible D gene TRBD1, 6 bases. Trimming removed 2 bases from V and 4 bases from J, with 15 bases in between. From germline, CDR1 is LNHNV and CDR2 YYDKDF (reference sequence). The CDR3 covers 15 residues. The CDR3 is CATSRQETGFYEQYF. CDR3 DNA: TGTGCCACCAGCAGACAAGAAACAGGGTTTTACGAGCAGTACTTC.

The V gene is TRBV7-9, the J gene TRBJ2-7; TRBD2 matches 8 bases. V shed 4 bases and J 6 bases; nucleotides not matched to a gene: 14. Per the germline V gene, CDR1 is SEHNR and CDR2 is FQNEAQ (reference sequence). This CDR3 has 16 residues. Here the CDR3 DNA reads TGTGCCAGCAGCTCGTTTGTGGGACTAGGGGCATCCGAGCAGTACTTC. Its translation: CASSSFVGLGASEQYF.

V is TRBV7-9 and J is TRBJ2-5, with D unresolved. This CDR3 is 13 amino acids long. Trimming stripped 6 bases from V and 3 bases from J, with 11 bases between. Per the germline V gene, CDR1 is SEHNR and CDR2 is FQNEAQ (reference sequence). The CDR3 spells CASSPPWEETQYF. The CDR3 DNA reads as TGTGCCAGCAGTCCTCCTTGGGAAGAGACCCAGTACTTC.

This clonotype was counted at least ten times. The chain is built from TRBV7-2 and TRBJ2-7; D is possibly TRBD1 or TRBD2 (5 bases each). V was pared by 5 bases and J by 10 bases, with 18 bases between. This CDR3 contains 13 residues. Germline loops: CDR1 SGHTA, CDR2 FQGNSA. CDR3 sequence: CASSLGTEDIQYF. The CDR3, as DNA: TGTGCCAGCAGCCTAGGGACGGAGGACATCCAGTACTTC.

This clonotype was observed once. A much larger clone lies a single base off, so this may be a read error. The rearrangement uses TRBV11-1 and TRBJ1-6, with D perhaps TRBD1 (5 bases). This CDR3 is built from 15 residues. The ends were cut back, 8 bases at V and 5 bases at J, with 16 bases in the middle. CDR1 is SGHAT and CDR2 is FQDESV in the germline V gene (reference sequence). The CDR3 nucleotides read TGTGCCAGCGGGATCCTACGGGGCCATAATTCACCCCTCCACTTT. It specifies CASGILRGHNSPLHF.

A note on this clonotype: A much larger clone is a single base away; this may be a read error. The chain joins TRBV7-2 to TRBJ1-2; TRBD1 agrees at 7 bases. The CDR3 extends over 14 amino acids. Germline loops: CDR1 SGHTA, CDR2 FQGNSA. The trim removed 5 bases at V and 8 bases at J, leaving 11 bases unmatched. This CDR3 reads CASSQADQGGGYTF. The CDR3 DNA follows: TGTGCCAGCAGCCAAGCCGACCAGGGGGGCGGCTACACCTTC. The full variable domain, its missing parts supplied by reference TRBV7-2 and TRBJ1-2, is GAGVSQSPSNKVTEKGKDVELRCDPISGHTALYWYRQSLGQGLEFLIYFQGNSAPDKSGLPSDRFSAERTGGSVSTLTIQRTQQEDSAVYLCASSQADQGGGYTFGSGTRLTVV.

CDR3 protein: CASGLDGGIYEQYF. The CDR3 DNA sequence: TGTGCTAGTGGGCTTGATGGGGGGATCTACGAGCAGTACTTC. This chain links TRBV12-5 with TRBJ2-7, with D possibly being TRBD2 (6 bases). Germline-derived CDR1 and CDR2 are LGHNT and FRNRAP. Trimming cost V 6 bases and J 3 bases, with 15 bases left between them. The CDR3 totals 14 residues.

This clonotype was observed many times. CDR3: CASSAGDRGVVKLFF. The CDR3 nucleotides read TGTGCCAGCAGCGCCGGTGACAGGGGCGTCGTAAAACTGTTTTTT. The chain has TRBV7-8 and TRBJ1-4, with 8 bases fitting TRBD1. This CDR3 is built from 15 residues. CDR1 is SGHVS, CDR2 FQNEAQ, per germline. With 5 bases clipped from V and 10 bases from J, the junction kept 12 bases outside the gene matches.

This clonotype has a count of ten or more. This rearrangement joins TRBV7-3 to TRBJ1-2; perhaps TRBD1 as D (6 bases). The germline V and J ends were trimmed by 5 bases and 2 bases, with 12 bases remaining between them. The CDR3 is 14 residues long. CDR1 and CDR2 (germline): SGHTA, FQGTGA. Written as DNA, the CDR3 is TGTGCCAGCAGCCCCTCGGGACAAAACTATGGCTACACCTTC. Amino acid sequence: CASSPSGQNYGYTF.

At least ten counts were recorded for this clonotype. This sequence joins TRBV7-9 and TRBJ2-2; D is perhaps TRBD2 (6 bases). CDR1 and CDR2 from the germline V gene are SEHNR and FQNEAQ (reference sequence). The CDR3 totals 14 residues. Trimming shortened V by 3 bases and J by 4 bases, and 9 bases separated the two germline ends. CDR3 sequence: CASSFSGSTGELFF. DNA of the CDR3: TGTGCCAGCAGCTTCTCCGGGAGCACCGGGGAGCTGTTTTTT.

The sample holds a few counts of this clonotype. The chain carries TRBV20-1 and TRBJ1-3, with D hard to call. Trimming stripped 6 bases from V and 2 bases from J, with 11 bases between. Germline V CDR1 and CDR2: DFQATT, SNEGSKA (reference sequence). This CDR3 is built from 13 residues. The CDR3 reads CSAAAGAGNTIYF. CDR3 bases: TGCAGTGCCGCGGCCGGGGCTGGAAACACCATATATTTT.

Details on this clonotype: Mismatch with germline at one junction end may stem from a read error. This chain connects TRBV7-9 to TRBJ2-3; D not resolved. From germline, CDR1 is SEHNR and CDR2 FQNEAQ (reference sequence). CDR3 length: 12 residues. CDR3 nucleotide sequence: TGTGCCAGCACCGTAGACGCAGATATGCAGTATTTT. Its translation: CASTVDADMQYF.

About this clonotype itself: At one of its ends the junction is not consistent with the germline gene, which may arise from a read error. V and J are TRBV14 and TRBJ2-7, with D possibly TRBD2 on 6 matching bases. Germline loops: CDR1 SGHDN, CDR2 FVKESK. There are 12 residues in the CDR3. The CDR3 region is CASSPSAGEQYF. CDR3 nucleotides: TGCGCCAGCTCACCATCCGCGGGGGAGCAGTACTTC.

This clonotype came up many times. J is TRBJ1-2 and V is TRBV7-9; D is ambiguous. Germline V gene data show CDR1 as SEHNR and CDR2 as FQNEAQ (reference sequence). Trimming shortened V by 0 bases and J by 8 bases, and 19 bases separated the two germline ends. This CDR3 is 16 amino acids long. This chain's CDR3 is CASSLARARFEMGYTF. The CDR3 nucleotides are TGTGCCAGCAGCTTAGCCCGCGCACGGTTCGAAATGGGCTACACCTTC.

The gene calls are TRBV24-1 and TRBJ2-5; D might be TRBD2 (5 bases). The CDR3 sequence is 13 residues long. V was clipped by 10 bases and J by 5 bases, with 16 bases between them. Germline V gene sequence: CDR1 KGHDR, CDR2 SFDVKD. This CDR3 is CATGAVAWETQYF. As DNA, the CDR3 is TGTGCCACAGGAGCGGTCGCTTGGGAGACCCAGTACTTC.

A remark on this clonotype: It may be a read error: a sequence one base away is much more abundant. The chain recombines TRBV2 with TRBJ1-2, with D perhaps matching TRBD1 (6 bases). Trimming removed 5 bases from V and 4 bases from J, with 17 bases in between. This CDR3 has 15 residues. The germline V gene has CDR1 SNHLY and CDR2 FYNNEI. CDR3 residues: CASSRNRESTYGYTF. DNA of the CDR3: TGTGCCAGCAGTCGGAACAGGGAATCTACCTATGGCTACACCTTC.

Concerning this clonotype itself: A clone one base away is much larger, so this may be a read error. The V and J genes are TRBV27 and TRBJ2-7; possible D gene TRBD1, 6 bases. The CDR3 loop spans 15 amino acids. Trimming left V 4 bases short and J 0 bases short, with 13 bases between. Germline lookup yields CDR1 MNHEY and CDR2 SMNVEV (reference sequence). DNA of the CDR3: TGTGCCAGCAGTTACTCAGAGGACAGCTCCTACGAGCAGTACTTC. This translates into CASSYSEDSSYEQYF.

The V gene is TRBV29-1, the J gene TRBJ1-1, with D uncertain. CDR1 SQVTM and CDR2 ANQGSEA come from the germline V gene. The CDR3 is 12 residues long. Deletions cut 4 bases from V and 2 bases from J, with 8 bases between. As DNA, the CDR3 is TGCAGCGTTGTTATAGGTAACACTGAAGCTTTCTTT. Protein product: CSVVIGNTEAFF. The full variable domain, its missing parts supplied by reference TRBV29-1 and TRBJ1-1, is SAVISQKPSRDICQRGTSLTIQCQVDSQVTMMFWYRQQPGQSLTLIATANQGSEATYESGFVIDKFPISRPNLTFSTLTVSNMSPEDSSIYLCSVVIGNTEAFFGQGTRLTVV.

The chain has TRBV9 and TRBJ1-2; 8 bases are shared with TRBD1. CDR3 length: 15 residues. V lost 7 bases and J lost 4; bases outside the gene matches: 12. Germline lookup yields CDR1 SGDLS and CDR2 YYNGEE. The CDR3 loop is CASSISGDRGYGYTF. For the CDR3, the DNA is TGTGCCAGCTCAATTAGCGGAGACAGGGGCTATGGCTACACCTTC.

This clonotype was seen a few times. J is TRBJ1-5 and V is TRBV29-1; a possible D gene is TRBD1 (5 bases). Germline V gene data show CDR1 as SQVTM and CDR2 as ANQGSEA. V was clipped by 6 bases and J by 14 bases, with 20 bases between them. The CDR3 is 12 residues long. The CDR3, as DNA: TGCAGCGTAGGGACTAGCGGGAGCTACGAGCATTTT. It encodes CSVGTSGSYEHF.

V and J are TRBV7-9 and TRBJ1-5; no reliable D call. The germline V gene encodes CDR1 SEHNR and CDR2 FQNEAQ (reference sequence). The CDR3 is 12 residues long. V was clipped by 5 bases and J by 7 bases, with 9 bases between them. The CDR3 spells CASSQVRQPQHF. The CDR3 DNA reads as TGTGCCAGCAGCCAGGTGCGACAGCCCCAGCATTTT.

This clonotype has a count of ten or more. The V and J genes are TRBV27 and TRBJ1-1; 11 bases align to TRBD1. This CDR3 contains 15 residues. The ends lost 2 bases at V and 5 bases at J; junction bases unmatched: 4. CDR1 is MNHEY and CDR2 is SMNVEV in the germline V gene (reference sequence). CDR3 in DNA: TGTGCCAGCAGTTTAGGACAGGGGGCGAGAACTGAAGCTTTCTTT. Amino acids: CASSLGQGARTEAFF.

This clonotype was seen only once. V is TRBV7-9 and J is TRBJ2-7, with 8 bases fitting TRBD2. The CDR3 has 11 residues. V lost 3 bases to trimming and J lost 9 bases; unmatched junction nucleotides: 1. Germline loops: CDR1 SEHNR, CDR2 FQNEAQ (reference sequence). This chain's CDR3 is CASSFTSGQYF. CDR3 sequence (DNA): TGTGCCAGCAGCTTCACTAGCGGGCAGTACTTC. Based on the CDR3 plus reference TRBV7-9 and TRBJ2-7, the full variable domain is DTGVSQNPRHKITKRGQNVTFRCDPISEHNRLYWYRQTLGQGPEFLTYFQNEAQLEKSRLLSDRFSAERPKGSFSTLEIQRTEQGDSAMYLCASSFTSGQYFGPGTRLTVT.

With regard to this clonotype: This may be a read error, as it is one base from a much larger clone. The V and J genes are TRBV7-2 and TRBJ1-5; D gene unclear. Trimming took 1 base from V and 0 from J, leaving 13 bases between them. CDR3 length: 17 amino acids. Per the germline V gene, CDR1 is SGHTA and CDR2 is FQGNSA. The CDR3 is CASSLDTWGYSNQPQHF. DNA for the CDR3: TGTGCCAGCAGCTTAGACACTTGGGGTTATAGCAATCAGCCCCAGCATTTT.

This clonotype was seen a single time. This sequence joins TRBV9 and TRBJ1-3, with TRBD1 matching over 8 bases. The CDR3 is made up of 15 amino acids. V lost 4 bases, J lost 4 bases, and 7 bases stayed unmatched. Germline loops: CDR1 SGDLS, CDR2 YYNGEE. Here the CDR3 DNA reads TGTGCCAGCAGCCATACCGACAGGGGCGGAAACACCATATATTTT. Amino acid sequence: CASSHTDRGGNTIYF.

This clonotype was counted at least ten times. The rearrangement links TRBV12-3 or TRBV12-4 to TRBJ1-2; D is possibly TRBD1 (6 bases). CDR3 length equals 16 residues. V gave up 5 bases and J gave up 2 bases, with 18 bases separating them. CDR3 bases: TGTGCCAGCAGTCCCAATCTGGGGACACACAACTATGGCTACACCTTC. Protein product: CASSPNLGTHNYGYTF.